In its sample, the clone carrying this T cell receptor (beta chain) was seen a few times. In the original workflow: Estimated nucleated cell counts came from reference gene primer amplification. The protocol was immunoSEQ multiplex PCR, while the TCRdb copy is restricted to in-frame clones and leaves out a portion. The DNA gave D and trimming, while V, J and clone size come from that table. The sample has 44,000 or so clones, about two thirds seen once. There are 13 residues in the CDR3. Germline values: CDR1 MNHEY, CDR2 SVGEGT. With 4 bases removed from V and 4 bases from J, the gap between germline ends came to 10 bases. The sample belongs to a study of blood T cell repertoires in COVID-19. About the study: Sites across the United States, Italy and Spain contributed samples from acute and convalescent COVID-19. T cells, B-cell-depleted T cells, or PBMCs supplied cDNA or gDNA.

Sequencing input: peripheral blood. This sequence originates from a man older than 75 with acute or convalescent COVID-19. This chain connects TRBV6-2 or TRBV6-3 to TRBJ1-1; D not certain. Written as DNA, the CDR3 is TGTGCCAGCAGTTGGGGTGGACTCACTGAAGCTTTCTTT. Its protein product is CASSWGGLTEAFF.